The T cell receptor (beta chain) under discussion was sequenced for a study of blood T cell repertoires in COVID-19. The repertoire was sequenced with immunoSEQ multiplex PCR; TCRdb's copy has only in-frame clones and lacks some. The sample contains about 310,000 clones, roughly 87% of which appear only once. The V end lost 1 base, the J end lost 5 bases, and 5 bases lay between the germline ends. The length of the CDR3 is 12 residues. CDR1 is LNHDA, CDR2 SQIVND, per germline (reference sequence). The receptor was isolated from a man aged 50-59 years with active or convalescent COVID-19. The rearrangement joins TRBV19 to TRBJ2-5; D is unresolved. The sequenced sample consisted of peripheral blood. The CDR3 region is CASSIAGETQYF. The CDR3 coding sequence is TGTGCCAGTAGTATAGCCGGGGAGACCCAGTACTTC.